Below, one T cell receptor (beta chain) is given with its context. The target of this receptor is not known. Sequencing was carried out with an Illumina MiSeq. TCRdb reprocessed the reads and lists each CDR3 protein sequence as a single entry, with no DNA. The sample table records approximately 7,500 distinct CDR3 sequences. About 6% of the sample goes to the ten largest clones. Its CDR3 holds 15 amino acids, cysteine through phenylalanine. Nucleotide data are not available. The germline V gene provides CDR1 KGHSH and CDR2 LQKENI. The sample is drawn from a study of diagnostic markers for celiac disease (dated by TCRdb to the early 2020s).

Sequencing was done on a sample of either unsorted cells or a sorted T cell fraction (not recorded which). In this chain, TRBV18 is recombined with TRBJ2-1; no DNA is available, so the TRBD2 call from TCRdb remains unchecked. This receptor was taken from a human donor. This table probably holds off-target reads from a library built for another chain. CDR3 reads: CASSIAGYSYNEQFF.